This T cell receptor (beta chain) was observed in a study of cytomegalovirus exposure and HLA in healthy donors (dated by TCRdb to about 2017). Context from the whole study: According to a later analysis, the 120 or so validation repertoires were produced on the same platform as the 700 or so repertoires of the first cohort. To predict cytomegalovirus infection status, the study brought together high-throughput TCR immunosequencing, statistical association of individual TCRs with disease status, and machine learning. In addition to the first cohort of approximately 670 subjects, a separate validation cohort of 120 different subjects was used. The study was designed to test whether signatures of past pathogen exposure could be identified by cataloging public T cell receptors.

About this clone itself: What this receptor recognizes is not known. Base qualities are not provided; no much larger clone lies one nucleotide away.

The CDR3, cysteine through phenylalanine, is 13 amino acids long. Only the CDR3 part of the read is kept: 39 bases, read in frame from the first base. V loses 4 bases, J loses 6 bases, and the germline ends lie 15 bases apart. The CDR1 and CDR2 encoded by the germline V gene (reference sequence) are GTSNPN and SVGIG. The donors were included in the validation cohort of roughly 120 subjects, a group kept apart from the roughly 670-subject first cohort. What the authors observed across the whole study: A few of the identified cytomegalovirus-associated TCR beta chains were confirmed in vitro to be specific for cytomegalovirus antigens. The study gave a list of under 200 TCR beta chains associated with cytomegalovirus. Most TCR sequences were seen in very few donors, while some public TCRs were found in many individuals. In both the original and validation cohorts, the classifier was reported to diagnose cytomegalovirus status with high specificity and sensitivity. The authors suggested that the approach could potentially be generalized to other disease states and immunological phenotypes. A later analysis had no HLA typing for the validation cohort, so co-occurrence there was scored across all 130 or so repertoires. Of the cluster scores, roughly 95% were above 0 in a later analysis, which found that TCRs clustered in the first cohort also tended to co-occur in the roughly 130 validation repertoires.

The library was generated by the immunoSEQ multiplex PCR assay. Processing in the source paper ran as follows. A statistical classification framework was built to diagnose cytomegalovirus status from the catalog of TCR beta chain sequences. As stored in TCRdb, this immuneACCESS dataset retains in-frame rearrangements with V and J assigned. A fraction of the clones does not appear; measured against another copy, unresolved V genes explain less than half of the discrepancy, and the remainder lacks a known reason. V, J and clone size are those of that table, while D and trimming were read from the DNA. The sample table holds roughly 180,000 clones, of which about four fifths were seen once. Approximately 7% of the sample goes to the ten largest clones.

The source material was PBMCs. This chain is built from TRBV30 and TRBJ1-1; tentative D gene TRBD1, with 6 bases matching. The receptor's source is a man aged 18 to 29 in good health and CMV-seropositive. The nucleotides are TGTGCCTGGACTGGCAGGGGTCATCCTGAAGCTTTCTTT. Translated, it reads CAWTGRGHPEAFF.